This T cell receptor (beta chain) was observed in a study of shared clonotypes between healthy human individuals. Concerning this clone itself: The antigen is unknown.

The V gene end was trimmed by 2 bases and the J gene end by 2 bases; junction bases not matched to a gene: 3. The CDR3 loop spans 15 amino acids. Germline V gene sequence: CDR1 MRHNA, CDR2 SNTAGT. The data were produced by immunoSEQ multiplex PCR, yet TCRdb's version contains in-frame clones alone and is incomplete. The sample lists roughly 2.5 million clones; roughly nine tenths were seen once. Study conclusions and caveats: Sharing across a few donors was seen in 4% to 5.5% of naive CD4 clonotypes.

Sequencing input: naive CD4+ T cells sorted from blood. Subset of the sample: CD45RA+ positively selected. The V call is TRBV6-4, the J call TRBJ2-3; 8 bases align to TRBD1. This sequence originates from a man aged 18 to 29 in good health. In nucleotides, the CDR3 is TGTGCCAGCAGTGACAGGACAGGGTACACAGATACGCAGTATTTT. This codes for CASSDRTGYTDTQYF.